These T cell receptor beta chains were read from a single sample in a study of shared clonotypes between healthy human individuals. Generated by immunoSEQ multiplex PCR, the TCRdb table keeps only in-frame clones and is missing some. There are under 2,000,000 clones in the sample; roughly 95% occur only once, and more than 0.9% lies in the top ten. Sequenced: naive CD8+ T cells sorted from blood. These receptor sequences come from a man aged 18 to 30 in good health. CDR3s include the opening cysteine and the closing phenylalanine or tryptophan. The D gene is left open where the match is weak.

V gene: TRBV27; D gene: .; J gene: TRBJ1-1; CDR3 protein: CASSRAGEAFF
V gene: TRBV11-3; D gene: TRBD2; J gene: TRBJ2-2; CDR3 protein: CASSSGTSGVGELFF
V gene: TRBV27; D gene: TRBD1; J gene: TRBJ1-4; CDR3 protein: CACPQSSGTGATNEKLFF
V gene: TRBV5-1; D gene: .; J gene: TRBJ2-7; CDR3 protein: CASSSSNEQYF
V gene: TRBV21-1; D gene: .; J gene: TRBJ1-1; CDR3 protein: CASSDRRVNTEAFF
V gene: TRBV5-4; D gene: .; J gene: TRBJ1-1; CDR3 protein: CASSSDVIKPGPAGNTEAFF
V gene: TRBV27; D gene: TRBD2; J gene: TRBJ2-5; CDR3 protein: CASSFLKGLAGEETQYF
V gene: TRBV11-2; D gene: .; J gene: TRBJ2-7; CDR3 protein: CASSLEGQSPYEQYF
V gene: TRBV19; D gene: TRBD2; J gene: TRBJ2-2; CDR3 protein: CASSIGSGKLSGELFF
V gene: TRBV7-2; D gene: .; J gene: TRBJ1-3; CDR3 protein: CASSLDASYSGNTIYF
V gene: TRBV4-3; D gene: .; J gene: TRBJ2-5; CDR3 protein: CASSQVSGGEETQYF
V gene: TRBV6-6; D gene: TRBD1; J gene: TRBJ2-7; CDR3 protein: CASRTQGLQTYEQYF
V gene: TRBV7-8; D gene: .; J gene: TRBJ2-1; CDR3 protein: CASSLRWGSYNEQFF
V gene: TRBV7-8; D gene: TRBD2; J gene: TRBJ2-5; CDR3 protein: CASGRLAGERETQYF
V gene: TRBV7-9; D gene: TRBD1; J gene: TRBJ2-5; CDR3 protein: CASSSPTGVGETQYF
V gene: TRBV7-9; D gene: .; J gene: TRBJ1-1; CDR3 protein: CASSLDPEVGAFF
V gene: TRBV9; D gene: TRBD2; J gene: TRBJ2-2; CDR3 protein: CASSGGLAGGLDTGELFF
V gene: TRBV10-3; D gene: TRBD1; J gene: TRBJ2-3; CDR3 protein: CAISELRQGDTDTQYF
V gene: TRBV4-1; D gene: .; J gene: TRBJ1-6; CDR3 protein: CASSVSPPANSPLHF
V gene: TRBV6-6; D gene: .; J gene: TRBJ1-5; CDR3 protein: CANSYSEKTQDQPQHF
V gene: TRBV6-5; D gene: .; J gene: TRBJ2-7; CDR3 protein: CASSLTSSYEQYF
V gene: TRBV7-9; D gene: TRBD2; J gene: TRBJ2-7; CDR3 protein: CASSLVGAGGTYEQYF
V gene: TRBV6-6; D gene: .; J gene: TRBJ2-7; CDR3 protein: CASPYGVAYEQYF
V gene: TRBV5-1; D gene: TRBD1; J gene: TRBJ1-1; CDR3 protein: CASSLTGGTYTEAFF
V gene: TRBV4-3; D gene: .; J gene: TRBJ2-5; CDR3 protein: CASSQGTASTLGGETQYF
V gene: TRBV7-9; D gene: .; J gene: TRBJ2-1; CDR3 protein: CASRSSGTSYNEQFF
V gene: TRBV13; D gene: .; J gene: TRBJ1-3; CDR3 protein: CASSQPGGNTIYF
V gene: TRBV25-1; D gene: TRBD2; J gene: TRBJ2-1; CDR3 protein: CASSDWTSGGMFF
V gene: TRBV5-1; D gene: .; J gene: TRBJ1-1; CDR3 protein: CASSRTPGAGVNTEAFF
V gene: TRBV25-1; D gene: .; J gene: TRBJ2-3; CDR3 protein: CASSGYTDTQYF
V gene: TRBV11-2; D gene: .; J gene: TRBJ2-1; CDR3 protein: CASSLGPNNEQFF
V gene: TRBV30; D gene: TRBD1; J gene: TRBJ1-1; CDR3 protein: CAWSRGPGTEAFF
V gene: TRBV2; D gene: .; J gene: TRBJ2-3; CDR3 protein: CASSGHPTDTQYF
V gene: TRBV7-2; D gene: TRBD2; J gene: TRBJ2-5; CDR3 protein: CASSHWTSGVQETQYF
V gene: TRBV9; D gene: .; J gene: TRBJ2-1; CDR3 protein: CASSGGTRSEQFF
V gene: TRBV27; D gene: TRBD2; J gene: TRBJ2-7; CDR3 protein: CASSPGTSGRGMSYEQYF
V gene: TRBV4-3; D gene: TRBD2; J gene: TRBJ2-1; CDR3 protein: CASSQSVSGIYNEQFF
V gene: TRBV13; D gene: .; J gene: TRBJ1-6; CDR3 protein: CASSKSRDWNSPLHF
V gene: TRBV7-9; D gene: .; J gene: TRBJ1-2; CDR3 protein: CASSFGVLGYTF
V gene: TRBV6-5; D gene: TRBD1; J gene: TRBJ1-2; CDR3 protein: CASSKDREVYGYTF
V gene: TRBV27; D gene: TRBD2; J gene: TRBJ2-7; CDR3 protein: CASRWSSGTYEQYF
V gene: TRBV9; D gene: .; J gene: TRBJ1-4; CDR3 protein: CASSETGETNEKLFF
V gene: TRBV12-5; D gene: TRBD1; J gene: TRBJ2-1; CDR3 protein: CASGLVIVFGQDDLYNEQFF
V gene: TRBV4-1; D gene: .; J gene: TRBJ2-7; CDR3 protein: CASSQVGRSLAYEQYF
V gene: TRBV19; D gene: TRBD2; J gene: TRBJ2-2; CDR3 protein: CASSGLAGAAGELFF
V gene: TRBV27; D gene: TRBD1; J gene: TRBJ2-5; CDR3 protein: CASRRDRGRKETQYF
V gene: TRBV7-9; D gene: .; J gene: TRBJ2-4; CDR3 protein: CASSYTGSGRGNIQYF
V gene: TRBV2; D gene: .; J gene: TRBJ1-6; CDR3 protein: CASSELSGGTNSPLHF
V gene: TRBV27; D gene: .; J gene: TRBJ2-4; CDR3 protein: CASSLRDQWYIQYF
V gene: TRBV7-6; D gene: TRBD1; J gene: TRBJ2-4; CDR3 protein: CASSPTGGRNIQYF
V gene: TRBV9; D gene: .; J gene: TRBJ1-6; CDR3 protein: CASSLRQALDPLHF
V gene: TRBV10-2; D gene: TRBD1; J gene: TRBJ2-5; CDR3 protein: CASRRGRQETQYF